This TCR beta chain was obtained from a study of blood T cell repertoires in COVID-19. Deletions cut 4 bases from V and 0 bases from J, with 7 bases between. This CDR3 has 14 residues. The germline V gene has CDR1 SNHLY and CDR2 FYNNEI. This table comes from immunoSEQ multiplex PCR, and its TCRdb copy is limited to in-frame clones, with some not included. The repertoire includes approximately 250,000 clones, around 86% of them detected once, and about 10% sits in the top ten. The sequenced sample consisted of peripheral blood. The clonotype was recovered from a man aged 35-49 years with active or convalescent COVID-19. The chain is built from TRBV2 and TRBJ1-5; D unclear. CDR3 bases: TGTGCCAGCAGTGGTCTGTATAGCAATCAGCCCCAGCATTTT. This codes for CASSGLYSNQPQHF.